Sequencing of this T cell receptor (beta chain) was carried out in a study of identical twins. CDR1 is SGHTA and CDR2 is FQGNSA in the germline V gene. V lost 4 bases to trimming and J lost 8 bases; unmatched junction nucleotides: 6. This CDR3 spans 14 amino acids. Points on this clonotype: Its matching antigen is unknown.

General study results and limits: Cord blood beta clonotypes present at high abundance carried fewer insertions; no such pattern appeared in memory repertoires. These conclusions were based on statistical analysis (cross-sectional, not following the same donors). Sharing of beta out-of-frame sequences by twins showed a weaker excess.

TCRdb used MiXCR to reprocess the 5' RACE reads, holding one entry per CDR3 protein. The sample lists roughly 490,000 distinct CDR3 sequences, roughly an eighth occurring once. The data were also submitted as part of a second study, on yellow fever vaccine responses in identical twins.

The chain uses TRBV7-2 and TRBJ2-4; 9 positions agree with TRBD2. The TCR comes from a woman between 18 and 30 years old in good health. Sequencing was done on a sample of CD4+ T cells sorted from blood. CDR3 amino acids: CASSSRGGQYIQYF. Written as DNA, the CDR3 is TGTGCCAGCAGCTCGCGGGGGGGCCAGTACATTCAGTACTTC.